This T cell receptor beta chain was identified in a study of identical twins. Study-level points and caveats: While abundant cord blood beta clonotypes carried fewer insertions, memory repertoires showed no such pattern. Models underpredicted monozygotic twin sharing of out-of-frame TCR alpha. Without tracking the same donors, conclusions rested on cross-sectional statistical analysis.

Trimming took 5 bases from V and 11 from J, leaving 16 bases between them. The CDR3 contains 13 residues. Germline V lookup: CDR1 SEHNR, CDR2 FQNEAQ (reference sequence). This clonotype was detected a few times. Its target is unknown. Template switching added a universal primer binding site, and final cDNA carried unique molecular identifiers. In TCRdb, the 5' RACE reads were re-called with MiXCR into one record per CDR3 protein. Altogether some 710,000 distinct CDR3 sequences are present, roughly 6% being singletons, with the ten largest covering about 1.8%. This sequence was found in a man between 18 and 29 years old in good health. The sequencing sample was made of naive T cells sorted from blood. J is TRBJ1-5 and V is TRBV7-9; D is uncertain. The CDR3 here is CASSPIQPSAQHF. In nucleotides, the CDR3 is TGTGCCAGCAGCCCAATCCAGCCTTCAGCCCAGCATTTT.